This record covers a single T cell receptor (beta chain). Libraries were prepared by immunoSEQ multiplex PCR; TCRdb keeps only in-frame clonotypes and omits some of them. This sample carries over 350,000 clones, just over 85% of them seen once, and the ten largest clones take approximately 1.4%. The CDR3 covers 15 residues. The germline V gene has CDR1 MNHEY and CDR2 SMNVEV (reference sequence). V was clipped by 7 bases and J by 0 bases, with 15 bases between them. These data originate in a study of blood T cell repertoires in COVID-19. Study at large: The study drew acute and convalescent COVID-19 samples from the United States, Italy and Spain. Sample material is recorded as cDNA or gDNA derived from T cells, B-cell-depleted T cells, or PBMCs.

This sequence originates from a woman in her thirties with active or convalescent COVID-19. The sequencing input was peripheral blood. V gene TRBV27 combines with J gene TRBJ1-1; possible D gene TRBD1, 5 bases. This CDR3 reads CASKFRGLVNTEAFF. DNA for the CDR3: TGTGCCAGCAAGTTTCGGGGGTTGGTGAACACTGAAGCTTTCTTT.